The present TCR beta chain was sequenced within a study of cytomegalovirus exposure and HLA in healthy donors. Study-level points and caveats: Several of the most significant clusters appeared linked to common viral pathogens, based on a later analysis.

60 Vbeta and 13 Jbeta primers were used in PCR. Assay used: immunoSEQ multiplex PCR; TCRdb lists only in-frame clones, some missing. This sample has under 200,000 clones, with around three quarters found just once. As to this clone: Its antigen is not known.

This clonotype was obtained from a woman aged 25 to 39 in good health and CMV-seropositive. Sequencing was performed on PBMCs.

The CDR3 sequence is CASSLGSGRYNEQFF. Written as DNA, the CDR3 is TGTGCCAGCAGCTTAGGAAGCGGGAGGTACAATGAGCAGTTCTTC. The chain couples TRBV7-2 to TRBJ2-1, with 9 bases aligning to TRBD2. CDR1 is SGHTA, CDR2 FQGNSA, per germline. Trimming cost V 1 base and J 4 bases; bases outside gene matches: 2. This CDR3 contains 15 residues.